These 25 T cell receptor beta chains share one sample of origin, sequenced in a study of human T cells and chemical hapten exposure. Time point given: patch test 2, 6 weeks after DPC sensitization. Treatment of the sample: therapeutic diphenylcyclopropenone sensitization with weekly scalp DPC. TCRdb redid the calling of the RACE reads with MiXCR, one entry per CDR3 protein. The data contain about 70,000 distinct CDR3 sequences, around 8.8% of them singletons. Sequenced here: whole blood, sampled in connection with sensitization to the hapten diphenylcyclopropenone (DPC). The receptors originated from a woman aged 50 to 60 with alopecia areata. Some clones in this sample may be carry-over from other donors' samples.

There are many counts of this clonotype. This chain joins TRBV18 and TRBJ2-3; unclear D gene. V dropped 2 bases and J dropped 5 bases, with 2 bases sitting between them. The length of the CDR3 is 11 residues. Germline loops: CDR1 KGHSH, CDR2 LQKENI. The CDR3 nucleotides are TGTGCCAGCTCACCAGAAGATACGCAGTATTTT. It codes for CASSPEDTQYF.

V and J are TRBV5-1 and TRBJ2-1, with a possible D match to TRBD1 (6 bases). This CDR3 contains 14 residues. V gave up 4 bases and J gave up 3 bases, with 11 bases separating them. Per germline, CDR1 SGHRS and CDR2 YFSETQ. This CDR3 is CASSHDRRYNEQFF. CDR3 coding DNA: TGCGCCAGCAGCCATGACAGGCGCTACAATGAGCAGTTCTTC.

This sequence joins TRBV7-2 and TRBJ2-3; unclear D gene. Trimming left V 5 bases short and J 9 bases short, with 18 bases between. This CDR3 comprises 14 residues. CDR1 is SGHTA, CDR2 FQGNSA, per germline. The CDR3 region is CASSLVLYKDTQYF. CDR3 DNA: TGTGCCAGCAGCCTTGTATTATATAAAGACACGCAGTATTTT. The variable domain in full, completed from reference TRBV7-2 and TRBJ2-3, reads GAGVSQSPSNKVTEKGKDVELRCDPISGHTALYWYRQSLGQGLEFLIYFQGNSAPDKSGLPSDRFSAERTGGSVSTLTIQRTQQEDSAVYLCASSLVLYKDTQYFGPGTRLTVL.

This clonotype showed up just a few times. The genes are TRBV25-1 and TRBJ1-2; D not resolved. CDR1 and CDR2 from the germline V gene are MGHDK and SYGVNS. Trimming removed 4 bases from V and 4 bases from J, with 10 bases in between. This CDR3 region has 13 residues. In DNA form, the CDR3 reads TGTGCCAGCAGTGCTAATTCAGGCTATGGCTACACCTTC. Protein: CASSANSGYGYTF.

The DNA for the CDR3 is TGCAGCGTTGGGACAGGGCAAGAGACCCAGTACTTC. Its translation: CSVGTGQETQYF. The J gene is TRBJ2-5, the V gene TRBV29-1; 8 bases line up with TRBD1. The CDR3 is 12 amino acids. Unmatched junction bases numbered 0, after V lost 4 bases and J lost 2 bases. The germline gives CDR1 SQVTM, CDR2 ANQGSEA.

This clonotype has ten or more counts. The V call is TRBV6-2 or TRBV6-3, the J call TRBJ2-7, with a weak D call TRBD2 (6 bases). The CDR3 consists of 14 residues. Germline CDR1 MNHEY, CDR2 SVGEGT. V lost 2 bases to trimming and J lost 7 bases, with 15 bases between them. CDR3 nucleotides: TGTGCCAGCAGTTACAAGTTTGGGGGACTTGAGCAGTACTTC. It yields the protein CASSYKFGGLEQYF.

The table lists this clonotype with many counts. This chain links TRBV12-3 or TRBV12-4 with TRBJ2-7; no clear D. The CDR3 has 13 residues. V was shortened by 3 bases and J by 6 bases, with 12 bases between the two germline ends. The CDR3 here is CASSLARSGEQYF. CDR3 nucleotide sequence: TGTGCCAGCAGTTTGGCACGGTCGGGCGAGCAGTACTTC.

This clonotype came up many times. The V and J genes are TRBV4-1 and TRBJ1-4; 7 positions agree with TRBD1. Germline CDR1 is MGHRA and CDR2 is YSYEKL. With V trimmed by 3 bases and J by 8 bases, 12 bases remained unmatched. The CDR3 loop spans 16 amino acids. Here the CDR3 DNA reads TGCGCCAGCAGCCAGGCTTGGACAGGAGGTCGCGAAAAACTGTTTTTT. It yields the protein CASSQAWTGGREKLFF.

Ten or more counts support this clonotype. The V and J genes are TRBV6-6 and TRBJ1-2; D gene uncertain. CDR1 is MNHNY and CDR2 is SVGAGI in the germline V gene (reference sequence). The length of the CDR3 is 14 residues. V was trimmed by 2 bases and J by 3 bases, leaving 10 bases between them. DNA of the CDR3: TGTGCCAGCAGTTACCGCGCAGCCCACTATGGCTACACCTTC. It yields the protein CASSYRAAHYGYTF.

The gene calls are TRBV29-1 and TRBJ2-1; TRBD2 matches 9 bases. Germline V gene sequence: CDR1 SQVTM, CDR2 ANQGSEA. V gave up 7 bases and J gave up 5 bases; unmatched junction bases: 3. The CDR3 has 12 amino acids. The CDR3 here is CSGAGGNNEQFF. CDR3 DNA: TGCAGCGGAGCGGGGGGAAACAATGAGCAGTTCTTC.

This clonotype occurred many times. J is TRBJ1-2 and V is TRBV7-9, with a possible D match to TRBD1 (5 bases). The germline V gene has CDR1 SEHNR and CDR2 FQNEAQ (reference sequence). The CDR3 has 15 residues. Trimming left V 4 bases short and J 4 bases short, with 16 bases between. CDR3 loop: CASSSTGVGSYGYTF. CDR3 coding DNA: TGTGCCAGCAGCTCAACAGGAGTGGGAAGCTATGGCTACACCTTC.

This clonotype was detected a few times. The V and J genes are TRBV6-2 or TRBV6-3 and TRBJ2-1; D remains ambiguous. This CDR3 comprises 13 residues. The germline V and J ends were trimmed by 2 bases and 9 bases, with 11 bases remaining between them. The germline gives CDR1 MNHEY, CDR2 SVGEGT. The CDR3 loop reads CASSYVVWSEQFF. The DNA of the CDR3 is TGTGCCAGCAGTTACGTGGTTTGGAGTGAGCAGTTCTTC.

At least ten counts were recorded for this clonotype. This rearrangement joins TRBV14 to TRBJ2-6; D unclear. V was trimmed by 4 bases and J by 4 bases, leaving 11 bases between them. CDR3 length equals 15 residues. The germline V gene encodes CDR1 SGHDN and CDR2 FVKESK. The CDR3 region has the DNA TGTGCCAGCAGCCCCTCGGGCGCCGGGGCCAACGTCCTGACTTTC. Its translation: CASSPSGAGANVLTF.

J is TRBJ2-1 and V is TRBV5-1, with TRBD2 as a possible D gene (7 bases). Germline V gene lookup returns CDR1 SGHRS and CDR2 YFSETQ. Trimming pared 4 bases from V and 6 bases from J, leaving 11 bases between. This CDR3 is 13 amino acids long. Here the CDR3 DNA reads TGCGCCAGCAGCCGAGGGGGGGCCAATGAGCAGTTCTTC. Translation: CASSRGGANEQFF.

In DNA, the CDR3 is TGTGCCAGCAGTTTTTATACTGGGACTAGCGGGAGGGCCGAGTCCTACAATGAGCAGTTCTTC. Translating gives CASSFYTGTSGRAESYNEQFF. The chain recombines TRBV2 with TRBJ2-1, with 16 positions matching TRBD2. Trimming cost V 5 bases and J 1 base; bases outside gene matches: 14. Germline CDR1 SNHLY, CDR2 FYNNEI. The CDR3 extends over 21 amino acids.

This clonotype appeared many times. The rearrangement joins TRBV2 to TRBJ1-5; tentatively, D is TRBD1 (6 bases). The V end was cut by 3 bases, the J end by 0 bases, with 12 bases between. The CDR3 runs 16 residues. Germline V gene sequence: CDR1 SNHLY, CDR2 FYNNEI. The CDR3 loop is CASSETTGLSNQPQHF. In nucleotides, the CDR3 is TGTGCCAGCAGTGAGACGACAGGACTTAGCAATCAGCCCCAGCATTTT.

The CDR3 nucleotides are TGTGCCAGCAGTGAAGCTGAGGGGGGCTGGTACAATGAGCAGTTCTTC. It is translated as CASSEAEGGWYNEQFF. This chain joins TRBV2 and TRBJ2-1; D assignment may be TRBD1 or TRBD2 (6 bases each). CDR3 size: 16 residues. Per germline, CDR1 SNHLY and CDR2 FYNNEI. V was trimmed by 0 bases and J by 4 bases, leaving 13 bases between them.

This rearrangement joins TRBV7-2 to TRBJ2-4, with TRBD2 matching 8 bases. The V segment lost 2 bases and the J segment 11 bases; nucleotides outside the gene matches: 5. Germline V gene data show CDR1 as SGHTA and CDR2 as FQGNSA. CDR3 length: 13 residues. DNA for the CDR3: TGTGCCAGCAGCTTAAACGGAGCGGGGGTTCAGTACTTC. The encoded protein is CASSLNGAGVQYF. Full variable domain (rest looked up from reference TRBV7-2 and TRBJ2-4): GAGVSQSPSNKVTEKGKDVELRCDPISGHTALYWYRQSLGQGLEFLIYFQGNSAPDKSGLPSDRFSAERTGGSVSTLTIQRTQQEDSAVYLCASSLNGAGVQYFGAGTRLSVL.

This clonotype has just a few counts. The chain recombines TRBV28 with TRBJ1-1, with D uncertain. Germline CDR1 reads MDHEN; CDR2 reads SYDVKM. Trimming removed 1 base from V and 6 bases from J, with 15 bases in between. The length of the CDR3 is 15 residues. The CDR3 spells CASSLSSGSIAEAFF. In DNA form, the CDR3 reads TGTGCCAGCAGTTTATCATCCGGGAGCATTGCTGAAGCTTTCTTT. The complete variable domain, with remaining parts taken from reference TRBV28 and TRBJ1-1, reads DVKVTQSSRYLVKRTGEKVFLECVQDMDHENMFWYRQDPGLGLRLIYFSYDVKMKEKGDIPEGYSVSREKKERFSLILESASTNQTSMYLCASSLSSGSIAEAFFGQGTRLTVV.

This clonotype was counted many times. The chain recombines TRBV5-4 with TRBJ2-2; TRBD1 matches 9 bases. Germline V gene data show CDR1 as SGHNT and CDR2 as YYREEE (reference sequence). The CDR3 sequence is 16 residues long. The junction had 7 bases not matched to a gene; V was cut back by 4 bases and J by 3 bases. CDR3 coding DNA: TGTGCCAGCAGCCCGGGGACAGGGCGCGACACCGGGGAGCTGTTTTTT. Amino acid sequence: CASSPGTGRDTGELFF.

The chain carries TRBV7-9 and TRBJ2-2, with D perhaps given as TRBD1 or TRBD2 (5 bases each). With 0 bases removed from V and 4 bases from J, the gap between germline ends came to 9 bases. CDR1 is SEHNR and CDR2 is FQNEAQ in the germline V gene (reference sequence). The CDR3 is 15 amino acids. The CDR3 sequence: CASSLARGFTGELFF. CDR3 sequence (DNA): TGTGCCAGCAGCTTAGCTCGGGGCTTCACCGGGGAGCTGTTTTTT.

This rearrangement joins TRBV28 to TRBJ2-7, with D hard to call. Germline V gives CDR1 MDHEN, CDR2 SYDVKM. The CDR3 covers 12 residues. With 8 bases removed from V and 6 bases from J, the gap between germline ends came to 14 bases. The CDR3 reads CASRSPRGEQYF. In nucleotides, the CDR3 is TGTGCCAGCCGTTCGCCTAGAGGCGAGCAGTACTTC.

This clonotype was seen more than once but under ten times. The chain couples TRBV7-2 to TRBJ2-1, with D unclear. This CDR3 comprises 15 residues. From germline, CDR1 is SGHTA and CDR2 FQGNSA. V gave up 2 bases and J gave up 12 bases, with 20 bases separating them. CDR3 nucleotides: TGTGCCAGCAGCTTACTACTTGGCCATAGCCGCCTGCAGTTCTTC. Protein product: CASSLLLGHSRLQFF. The full variable domain, completed using reference TRBV7-2 and TRBJ2-1, is GAGVSQSPSNKVTEKGKDVELRCDPISGHTALYWYRQSLGQGLEFLIYFQGNSAPDKSGLPSDRFSAERTGGSVSTLTIQRTQQEDSAVYLCASSLLLGHSRLQFFGPGTRLTVL.

This clonotype has only a few counts. The V and J genes are TRBV4-3 and TRBJ2-1; perhaps TRBD2 as D (6 bases). This CDR3 has 15 residues. V was clipped by 4 bases and J by 8 bases, with 18 bases between them. Looked up from germline, CDR1 is LGHNA and CDR2 is YSLEER. The CDR3 DNA is TGCGCCAGCAGCCGGAGCGGGCCCGCCGGATATGAGCAGTTCTTC. As protein: CASSRSGPAGYEQFF.

This clonotype occurred a few times. J is TRBJ2-1 and V is TRBV6-1; 10 bases match TRBD1. The CDR3 contains 12 residues. Per the germline V gene, CDR1 is MNHNS and CDR2 is SASEGT. V shed 11 bases, J shed 7 bases, and the junction held 5 bases outside the gene matches. CDR3 sequence reads: CAGGTGVNEQFF. CDR3 DNA: TGTGCCGGAGGGACAGGGGTTAATGAGCAGTTCTTC.